This TCR beta chain was retrieved from a study of cytomegalovirus exposure and HLA in healthy donors. Turning to the study itself: An early data release held tens of millions of unique TCRs from HLA-typed donors.

The PCR contained 60 Vbeta and 13 Jbeta primers. Sequencing used immunoSEQ multiplex PCR; TCRdb keeps in-frame clones, though not all of them. This sample yields about 160,000 clones, of which around 84% are seen a single time; around 3.1% belongs to the top ten. These donors counted as nominally healthy when sampled, but unrecorded immune exposures were likely. CDR3 length: 14 amino acids. Trimming removed 5 bases at V and 1 base at J, with 12 bases between. Germline loops: CDR1 SGHRS, CDR2 YFSETQ. The chain joins TRBV5-1 to TRBJ1-1; no clear D gene. The TCR was taken from a woman aged 40 to 49 in good health and CMV-seronegative. Sequencing was performed on PBMCs. The CDR3 spells CASRVGTENTEAFF. The CDR3 nucleotides are TGCGCCAGCAGGGTGGGCACAGAGAACACTGAAGCTTTCTTT.